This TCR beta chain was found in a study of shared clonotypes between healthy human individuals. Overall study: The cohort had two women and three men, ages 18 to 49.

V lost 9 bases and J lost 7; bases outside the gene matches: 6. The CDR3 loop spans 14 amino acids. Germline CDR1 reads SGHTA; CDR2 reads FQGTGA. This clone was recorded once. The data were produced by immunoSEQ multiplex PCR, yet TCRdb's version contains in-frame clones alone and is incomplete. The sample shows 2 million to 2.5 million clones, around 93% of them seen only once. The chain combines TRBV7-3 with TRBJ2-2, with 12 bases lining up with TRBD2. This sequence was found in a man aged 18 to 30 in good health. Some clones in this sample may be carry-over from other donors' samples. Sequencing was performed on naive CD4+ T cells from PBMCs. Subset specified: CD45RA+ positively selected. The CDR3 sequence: CASRLAGDVGELFF. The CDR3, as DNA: TGTGCCAGTAGACTAGCGGGAGATGTCGGGGAGCTGTTTTTT.